The 28 T cell receptor beta chains below all came from one sample that was sequenced in a study of control samples from healthy donors and cancer patients. The method was immunoSEQ multiplex PCR; TCRdb's version includes in-frame clones alone and lacks a portion of them. The repertoire holds tens of thousands of clones, roughly 85% seen once, with nearly 5.5% in the top ten. What was sequenced was blood. All receptors come from a man in his forties in good health.

The rearrangement joins TRBV30 to TRBJ2-1, with 16 bases lining up with TRBD2. The length of the CDR3 is 17 residues. Germline V gene lookup returns CDR1 GTSNPN and CDR2 SVGIG (reference sequence). The junction had 8 bases not matched to a gene; V was cut back by 2 bases and J by 7 bases. CDR3 DNA: TGTGCCTGGAGTCGTTTAATGGGACTAGCGGGAGGGAATGAGCAGTTCTTC. Its translation: CAWSRLMGLAGGNEQFF.

The chain employs TRBV27 and TRBJ2-5; tentatively, D is TRBD1 (5 bases). In germline, CDR1 is MNHEY, CDR2 SMNVEV (reference sequence). The CDR3 has 13 residues. The V end was cut by 6 bases, the J end by 1 base, with 9 bases between. This CDR3 is CASRYRTQETQYF. CDR3 nucleotides: TGTGCCAGCAGGTACAGGACCCAAGAGACCCAGTACTTC.

The V and J genes are TRBV6-4 and TRBJ2-5, with D possibly TRBD2 on 5 matching bases. Trimming stripped 4 bases from V and 3 bases from J, with 9 bases between. In germline, CDR1 is MRHNA, CDR2 SNTAGT. The CDR3 length is 13 residues. The chain's CDR3 is CASSGVAKETQYF. In DNA form, the CDR3 reads TGTGCCAGCAGTGGGGTAGCGAAAGAGACCCAGTACTTC.

The chain joins TRBV20-1 to TRBJ1-1; D call uncertain. Germline-derived CDR1 and CDR2 are DFQATT and SNEGSKA (reference sequence). The CDR3 extends over 11 amino acids. The CDR3 DNA is TGCAGCGCGATCTGGAACACTGAAGCTTTCTTT. Translating gives CSAIWNTEAFF.

The chain recombines TRBV10-3 with TRBJ1-1; D perhaps matches TRBD1 (5 bases). V shed 7 bases and J shed 1 base, with 13 bases lying between them. The V gene's germline CDR1 is ENHRY and CDR2 SYGVKD. This CDR3 has 14 residues. The CDR3 loop is CAITGTDPNTEAFF. CDR3 nucleotides: TGTGCCATCACCGGGACGGATCCGAACACTGAAGCTTTCTTT.

This sequence joins TRBV4-3 and TRBJ1-1; 7 bases are shared with TRBD1. CDR3 length equals 17 residues. Germline trimming cut 1 base from V and 0 bases from J; bases unmatched to any gene: 8. Germline loops: CDR1 LGHNA, CDR2 YSLEER. This chain's CDR3 is CASSQGVGGRMNTEAFF. The CDR3 DNA reads TGCGCCAGCAGCCAAGGGGTAGGGGGCAGGATGAACACTGAAGCTTTCTTT.

The rearrangement links TRBV11-3 to TRBJ2-3; D is possibly TRBD1 (7 bases). Germline V gives CDR1 SGHNT, CDR2 YENEEA. The CDR3 is made up of 14 amino acids. V lost 5 bases, J lost 0 bases, and 9 bases lay in between. CDR3 protein: CASSQGGSTDTQYF. In DNA, the CDR3 is TGTGCCAGCAGCCAGGGGGGTAGCACAGATACGCAGTATTTT.

This sequence joins TRBV12-3 or TRBV12-4 and TRBJ1-1; no clear D gene. Trimming cost V 6 bases and J 1 base, with 9 bases left between them. The CDR3 totals 13 residues. The CDR3 sequence: CASSVRQNTEAFF. The CDR3 coding sequence is TGTGCCAGCAGCGTTCGACAGAACACTGAAGCTTTCTTT.

This rearrangement joins TRBV3-1 (or the pseudogene TRBV3-2) to TRBJ2-7, with 10 bases fitting TRBD2. Germline V gene lookup returns CDR1 LGHDT and CDR2 YNNKEL (reference sequence). V trimming: 3 bases; J trimming: 2 bases; junction bases outside the gene matches: 4. This CDR3 comprises 15 residues. The CDR3: CASSQSLAGTYEQYF. CDR3 coding DNA: TGTGCCAGCAGCCAGTCACTAGCGGGAACCTACGAGCAGTACTTC.

J is TRBJ1-6 and V is TRBV30, with D hard to call. Looked up from germline, CDR1 is GTSNPN and CDR2 is SVGIG (reference sequence). V gave up 0 bases and J gave up 5 bases, with 8 bases separating them. The CDR3 has 14 residues. CDR3 sequence (DNA): TGTGCCTGGAGTGTTTTACAAGATAATTCACCCCTCCACTTT. It codes for CAWSVLQDNSPLHF.

V usage is TRBV27 and J usage is TRBJ1-1; a possible D gene is TRBD1 (5 bases). CDR3 length: 15 amino acids. Germline V lookup: CDR1 MNHEY, CDR2 SMNVEV (reference sequence). The V end was cut by 7 bases, the J end by 0 bases, with 15 bases between. CDR3 amino acids: CASNLVGTVNTEAFF. CDR3 sequence (DNA): TGTGCCAGCAACCTGGTGGGGACGGTGAACACTGAAGCTTTCTTT.

The V and J genes are TRBV6-5 and TRBJ1-3; 8 bases align to TRBD1. The V gene end was trimmed by 8 bases and the J gene end by 4 bases; junction bases not matched to a gene: 7. This CDR3 is built from 14 residues. Germline V lookup: CDR1 MNHEY, CDR2 SVGAGI. CDR3 coding DNA: TGTGCCAGCGGCAAGACAGGGGTCGGAAACACCATATATTTT. As protein: CASGKTGVGNTIYF.

The chain couples TRBV7-2 to TRBJ2-1; 9 bases are a match to TRBD2. V lost 3 bases, J lost 8 bases, and 8 bases stayed unmatched. Germline assignment: CDR1 SGHTA and CDR2 FQGNSA. This CDR3 has 15 residues. Here the CDR3 reads CASSFGRGGNDEQFF. Here the CDR3 DNA reads TGTGCCAGCAGCTTTGGGCGGGGGGGCAACGATGAGCAGTTCTTC.

The chain combines TRBV7-6 with TRBJ1-6, with TRBD1 identical over 9 bases. The CDR3 runs 17 residues. Germline V gives CDR1 SGHVS, CDR2 FNYEAQ. V lost 2 bases to trimming and J lost 7 bases; unmatched junction nucleotides: 9. CDR3 in DNA: TGTGCCAGCAGCTTACAAGTCGAGGACAGGGGAAATTCACCCCTCCACTTT. It codes for CASSLQVEDRGNSPLHF.

V is TRBV2 and J is TRBJ1-4; 7 positions match TRBD1. This CDR3 spans 15 amino acids. After removal of 5 bases from V and 2 bases from J, the junction contained 5 bases not matched to a gene. CDR1 SNHLY and CDR2 FYNNEI come from the germline V gene. The CDR3 is CASSKGGLTNEKLFF. CDR3 nucleotides: TGTGCCAGCAGTAAAGGGGGCCTTACTAATGAAAAACTGTTTTTT. Filled out from reference TRBV2 and TRBJ1-4, the complete variable domain reads EPEVTQTPSHQVTQMGQEVILRCVPISNHLYFYWYRQILGQKVEFLVSFYNNEISEKSEIFDDQFSVERPDGSNFTLKIRSTKLEDSAMYFCASSKGGLTNEKLFFGSGTQLSVL.

Concerning this clone itself: Other DNA sequences within the sample encode an identical CDR3. The genes are TRBV6-5 and TRBJ2-7; maybe TRBD2 (5 bases). The CDR3 loop spans 15 amino acids. V lost 0 bases and J lost 2, with 11 bases in between. Per the germline V gene, CDR1 is MNHEY and CDR2 is SVGAGI. The CDR3 loop is CASSYSIRRPYEQYF. The CDR3 DNA is TGTGCCAGCAGTTACTCGATCAGGAGGCCCTACGAGCAGTACTTC.

The chain combines TRBV5-1 with TRBJ1-1; 11 positions match TRBD1. The CDR3 sequence is 15 residues long. Trimming cost V 4 bases and J 5 bases; bases outside gene matches: 7. CDR1 and CDR2 from the germline V gene are SGHRS and YFSETQ. CDR3 DNA: TGCGCCAGCAGCCCACTGGGACAGGGGGGGACTGAAGCTTTCTTT. Its translation is CASSPLGQGGTEAFF.

V usage is TRBV4-1 and J usage is TRBJ1-5; D is ambiguous. Germline V lookup: CDR1 MGHRA, CDR2 YSYEKL. Trimming removed 1 base from V and 4 bases from J, with 11 bases in between. The CDR3 spans 15 residues. The CDR3 bases are TGCGCCAGCAGCCAAGTTGGCCACCCGAATCAGCCCCAGCATTTT. Protein: CASSQVGHPNQPQHF.

The rearrangement joins TRBV11-3 to TRBJ1-2, with TRBD1 as a possible D gene (6 bases). In germline, CDR1 is SGHNT, CDR2 YENEEA. With 4 bases removed from V and 0 bases from J, the gap between germline ends came to 18 bases. CDR3 size: 17 residues. CDR3: CASSSRERQDTNYGYTF. The CDR3 DNA reads as TGTGCCAGCAGCTCACGGGAAAGACAGGATACTAACTATGGCTACACCTTC. The full variable domain, rest sourced from reference TRBV11-3 and TRBJ1-2, is EAGVVQSPRYKIIEKKQPVAFWCNPISGHNTLYWYLQNLGQGPELLIRYENEEAVDDSQLPKDRFSAERLKGVDSTLKIQPAELGDSAVYLCASSSRERQDTNYGYTFGSGTRLTVV.

The genes are TRBV18 and TRBJ1-1; 8 bases are shared with TRBD1. Germline V gives CDR1 KGHSH, CDR2 LQKENI. The CDR3 consists of 15 residues. The ends lost 4 bases at V and 0 bases at J; junction bases unmatched: 4. The CDR3 nucleotides read TGTGCCAGCTCACTCCGACAGGGGATGAACACTGAAGCTTTCTTT. Its translation is CASSLRQGMNTEAFF.

The chain uses TRBV7-2 and TRBJ1-2; TRBD1 aligns across 8 bases. Trimming took 3 bases from V and 4 from J; bases not matched to a gene: 10. From germline, CDR1 is SGHTA and CDR2 FQGNSA. This CDR3 region has 16 residues. The CDR3 loop is CASSFQGAQGIYGYTF. CDR3 coding DNA: TGTGCCAGCAGCTTTCAGGGGGCGCAAGGTATCTATGGCTACACCTTC.

The CDR3: CASSSRTGVQEKLFF. The DNA of the CDR3 is TGTGCCAGCAGTTCTCGGACAGGGGTTCAAGAAAAACTGTTTTTT. The chain joins TRBV27 to TRBJ1-4; the match to TRBD1 covers 9 bases. The CDR3 is 15 residues long. The V segment lost 4 bases and the J segment 8 bases; nucleotides outside the gene matches: 8. Germline CDR1 is MNHEY and CDR2 is SMNVEV (reference sequence).

The rearrangement uses TRBV5-6 and TRBJ1-2; D unresolved. The CDR3 extends over 16 amino acids. CDR1 is SGHDT, CDR2 YYEEEE, per germline. The germline V and J ends were trimmed by 0 bases and 4 bases, with 16 bases remaining between them. The CDR3 region has the DNA TGTGCCAGCAGCTTGGCCGGGGTCAGGCAATCCTATGGCTACACCTTC. This gives the protein CASSLAGVRQSYGYTF.

CDR3 residues: CASGLGQGDYNEQFF. CDR3 nucleotide sequence: TGTGCTAGTGGTTTGGGACAGGGGGACTACAATGAGCAGTTCTTC. The J gene is TRBJ2-1, the V gene TRBV12-5, with 9 bases identical to TRBD1. Germline V gene sequence: CDR1 LGHNT, CDR2 FRNRAP. Trimming took 1 base from V and 3 from J; bases not matched to a gene: 1. The CDR3 is made up of 15 amino acids.

V and J are TRBV6-2 or TRBV6-3 and TRBJ1-2, with 7 positions matching TRBD1. Per the germline V gene, CDR1 is MNHEY and CDR2 is SVGEGT. This CDR3 comprises 16 residues. J gave up 0 bases and V 5 bases, and 9 bases lay outside the gene matches. CDR3 sequence reads: CASSAYGQEANYGYTF. DNA for the CDR3: TGTGCCAGCAGTGCTTACGGACAGGAGGCTAACTATGGCTACACCTTC.

This sequence joins TRBV2 and TRBJ1-1; tentatively, D is TRBD1 (6 bases). V was pared by 9 bases and J by 3 bases, with 17 bases between. Germline CDR1 reads SNHLY; CDR2 reads FYNNEI. CDR3 length: 14 amino acids. CDR3 nucleotides: TGTGCCAGTACCACAGGGAGGGGGTACACTGAAGCTTTCTTT. As protein: CASTTGRGYTEAFF. The complete variable domain, with remaining parts taken from reference TRBV2 and TRBJ1-1, reads EPEVTQTPSHQVTQMGQEVILRCVPISNHLYFYWYRQILGQKVEFLVSFYNNEISEKSEIFDDQFSVERPDGSNFTLKIRSTKLEDSAMYFCASTTGRGYTEAFFGQGTRLTVV.

The rearrangement joins TRBV7-9 to TRBJ2-7; D unresolved. The length of the CDR3 is 16 residues. Trimming left V 1 base short and J 2 bases short, with 15 bases between. Germline V gene data show CDR1 as SEHNR and CDR2 as FQNEAQ (reference sequence). For the CDR3, the DNA is TGTGCCAGCAGCTTAGGGTCTCTGGCAACCACCTACGAGCAGTACTTC. As protein: CASSLGSLATTYEQYF.

The chain joins TRBV18 to TRBJ2-3, with D perhaps TRBD2 (5 bases). Germline CDR1 is KGHSH and CDR2 is LQKENI. This CDR3 comprises 16 residues. The ends were cut back, 0 bases at V and 1 base at J, with 11 bases in the middle. The CDR3 nucleotides are TGTGCCAGCTCACCACCGACTGCGCGGGGCACAGATACGCAGTATTTT. Its protein product is CASSPPTARGTDTQYF. Combining the CDR3 with reference TRBV18 and TRBJ2-3 gives the whole variable domain NAGVMQNPRHLVRRRGQEARLRCSPMKGHSHVYWYRQLPEEGLKFMVYLQKENIIDESGMPKERFSAEFPKEGPSILRIQQVVRGDSAAYFCASSPPTARGTDTQYFGPGTRLTVL.